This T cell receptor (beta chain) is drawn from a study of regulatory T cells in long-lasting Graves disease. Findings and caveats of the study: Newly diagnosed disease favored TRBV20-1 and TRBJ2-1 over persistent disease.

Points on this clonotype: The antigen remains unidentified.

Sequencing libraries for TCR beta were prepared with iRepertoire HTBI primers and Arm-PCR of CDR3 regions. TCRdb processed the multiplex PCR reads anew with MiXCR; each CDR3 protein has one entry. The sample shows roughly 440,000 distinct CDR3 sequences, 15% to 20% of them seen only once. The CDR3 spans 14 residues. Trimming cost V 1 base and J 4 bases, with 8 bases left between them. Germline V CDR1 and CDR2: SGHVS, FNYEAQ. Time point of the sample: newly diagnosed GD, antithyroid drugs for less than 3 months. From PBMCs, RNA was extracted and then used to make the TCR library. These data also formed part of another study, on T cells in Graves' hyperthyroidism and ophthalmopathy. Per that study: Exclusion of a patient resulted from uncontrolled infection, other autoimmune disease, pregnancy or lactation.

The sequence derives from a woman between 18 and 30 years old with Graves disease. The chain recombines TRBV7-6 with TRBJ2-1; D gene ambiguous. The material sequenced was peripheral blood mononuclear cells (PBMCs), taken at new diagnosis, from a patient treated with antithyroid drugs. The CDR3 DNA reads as TGTGCCAGCAGCTTAGATTACGGATACAATGAGCAGTTCTTC. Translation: CASSLDYGYNEQFF.